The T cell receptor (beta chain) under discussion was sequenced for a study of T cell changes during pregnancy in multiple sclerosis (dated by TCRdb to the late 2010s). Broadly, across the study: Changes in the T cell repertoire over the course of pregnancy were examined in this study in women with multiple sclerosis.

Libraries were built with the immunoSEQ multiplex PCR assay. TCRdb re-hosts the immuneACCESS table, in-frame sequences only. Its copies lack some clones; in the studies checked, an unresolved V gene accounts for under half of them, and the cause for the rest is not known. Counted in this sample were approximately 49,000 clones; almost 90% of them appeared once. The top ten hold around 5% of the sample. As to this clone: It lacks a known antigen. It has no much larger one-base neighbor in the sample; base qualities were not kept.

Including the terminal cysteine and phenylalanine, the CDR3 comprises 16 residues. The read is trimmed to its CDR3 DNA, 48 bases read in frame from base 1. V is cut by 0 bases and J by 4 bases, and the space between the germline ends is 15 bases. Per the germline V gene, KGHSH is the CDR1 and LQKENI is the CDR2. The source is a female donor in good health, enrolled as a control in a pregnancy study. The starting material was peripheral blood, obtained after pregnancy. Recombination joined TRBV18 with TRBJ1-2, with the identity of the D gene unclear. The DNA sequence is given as TGTGCCAGCTCACCACCAGGCCGAAAAGGAGGCTATGGCTACACCTTC. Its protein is CASSPPGRKGGYGYTF.